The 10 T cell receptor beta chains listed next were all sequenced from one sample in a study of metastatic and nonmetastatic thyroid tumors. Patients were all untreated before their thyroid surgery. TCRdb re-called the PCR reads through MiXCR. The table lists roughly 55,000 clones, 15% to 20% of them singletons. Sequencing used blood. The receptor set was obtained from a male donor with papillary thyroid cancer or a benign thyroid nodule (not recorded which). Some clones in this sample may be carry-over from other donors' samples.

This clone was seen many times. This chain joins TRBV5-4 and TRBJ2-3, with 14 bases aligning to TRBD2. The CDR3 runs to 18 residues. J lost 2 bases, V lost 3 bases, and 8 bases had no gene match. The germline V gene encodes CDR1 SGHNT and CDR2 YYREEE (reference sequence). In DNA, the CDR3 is TGTGCCAGCAGCTCCGGGACTAGCGGGAGATGGGTCACAGATACGCAGTATTTT. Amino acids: CASSSGTSGRWVTDTQYF.

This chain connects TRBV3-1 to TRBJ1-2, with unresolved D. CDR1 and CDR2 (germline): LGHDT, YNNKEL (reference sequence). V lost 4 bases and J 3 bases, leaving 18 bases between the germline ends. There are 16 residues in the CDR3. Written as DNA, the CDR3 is TGTGCCAGCAGCCCCTGGACTCCTTCCAACGACTATGGCTACACCTTC. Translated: CASSPWTPSNDYGYTF.

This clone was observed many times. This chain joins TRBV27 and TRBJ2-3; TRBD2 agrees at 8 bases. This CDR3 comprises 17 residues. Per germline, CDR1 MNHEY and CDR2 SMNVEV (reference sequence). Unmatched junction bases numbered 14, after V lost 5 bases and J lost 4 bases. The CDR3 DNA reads TGTGCCAGCAGTCCCGCCGCGGTAGCGGGATGGGCAGATACGCAGTATTTT. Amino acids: CASSPAAVAGWADTQYF.

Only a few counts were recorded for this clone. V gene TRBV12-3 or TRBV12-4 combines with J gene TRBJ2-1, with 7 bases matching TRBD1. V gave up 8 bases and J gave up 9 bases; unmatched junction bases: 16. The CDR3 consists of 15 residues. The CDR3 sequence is CASSPPQGDRSEQFF. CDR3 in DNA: TGTGCCAGCTCACCCCCCCAGGGGGATAGGAGTGAGCAGTTCTTC.

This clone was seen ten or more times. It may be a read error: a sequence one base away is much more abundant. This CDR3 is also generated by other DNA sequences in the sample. In nucleotides, the CDR3 is TGCAGTGCTACATTCACGCGTTCAGATACGCAGTATTTT. Residues: CSATFTRSDTQYF. This chain uses TRBV20-1 with TRBJ2-3; D not resolved. V was shortened by 4 bases and J by 4 bases, with 12 bases between the two germline ends. Germline-derived CDR1 and CDR2 are DFQATT and SNEGSKA (reference sequence). The CDR3 is made up of 13 amino acids.

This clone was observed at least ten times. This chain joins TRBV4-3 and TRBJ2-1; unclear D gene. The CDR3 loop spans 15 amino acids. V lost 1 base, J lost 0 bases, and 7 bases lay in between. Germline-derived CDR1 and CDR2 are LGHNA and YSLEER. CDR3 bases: TGCGCCAGCAGCCAAGGCTCGAGCTCCTACAATGAGCAGTTCTTC. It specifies CASSQGSSSYNEQFF.

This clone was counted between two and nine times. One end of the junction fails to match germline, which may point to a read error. In DNA, the CDR3 is TGTGCCAGCTCGGGACAGGGGGGGGTCTCCTACAATAAGCAGTTCTTC. This codes for CASSGQGGVSYNKQFF. V usage is TRBV18 and J usage is TRBJ2-1; TRBD1 agrees at 11 bases. Germline V gene lookup returns CDR1 KGHSH and CDR2 LQKENI. This CDR3 is built from 16 residues.

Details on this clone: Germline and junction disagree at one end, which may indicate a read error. CDR3 sequence reads: CASSVGGNHPHHF. CDR3 nucleotide sequence: TGTGCCAGCAGCGTAGGGGGCAATCATCCCCATCATTTT. The rearrangement uses TRBV9 and TRBJ1-5; the D gene is possibly TRBD1 (5 bases). The germline V gene encodes CDR1 SGDLS and CDR2 YYNGEE. The CDR3 covers 13 residues.

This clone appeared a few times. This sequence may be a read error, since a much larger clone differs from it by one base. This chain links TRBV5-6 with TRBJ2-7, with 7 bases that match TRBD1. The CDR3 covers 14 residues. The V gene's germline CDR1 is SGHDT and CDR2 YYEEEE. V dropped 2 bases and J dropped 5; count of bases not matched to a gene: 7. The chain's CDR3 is CASSFGTVSHEQYF. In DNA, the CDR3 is TGTGCCAGCAGCTTCGGGACAGTTTCCCACGAGCAGTACTTC.

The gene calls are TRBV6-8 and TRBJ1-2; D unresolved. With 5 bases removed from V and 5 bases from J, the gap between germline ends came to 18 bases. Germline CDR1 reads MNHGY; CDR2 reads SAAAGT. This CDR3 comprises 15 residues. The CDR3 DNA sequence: TGTGCCAGCAGTGGATCCGATGCAGTGCCTTATGGCTACACCTTC. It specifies CASSGSDAVPYGYTF.